These 8 T cell receptor beta chains originate from one sample sequenced in a study of CD8+ T cells in alopecia areata. In each case, RNA was isolated and then reverse transcribed into cDNA as the sequencing template. Some clones are missing from TCRdb's copy, which holds only in-frame ones; the method was immunoSEQ multiplex PCR. This sample has 100,000 to 140,000 clones, with roughly 89% found just once. Specified treatment: oral pan-JAK inhibitor, 5-10 mg twice daily. Sequencing used CD8+ T cells sorted from blood, obtained at week 24, from a patient treated with tofacitinib. These TCRs come from a human donor with alopecia areata.

This chain connects TRBV27 to TRBJ2-7; possibly TRBD1 or TRBD2 for D (5 bases each). The CDR3 runs 14 residues. Trimming took 4 bases from V and 3 from J, leaving 13 bases between them. CDR1 and CDR2 (germline): MNHEY, SMNVEV (reference sequence). The CDR3 nucleotides are TGTGCCAGCAGTTCCGGGACCCAAGGCTACGAGCAGTACTTC. Amino acid sequence: CASSSGTQGYEQYF.

The DNA for the CDR3 is TGTGCCAGCAGCTTAAGAGATGAGCAGTTCTTC. It specifies CASSLRDEQFF. The V and J genes are TRBV11-2 and TRBJ2-1; D not resolved. The CDR3 spans 11 residues. Trimming removed 2 bases from V and 8 bases from J, with 4 bases in between. Germline lookup yields CDR1 SGHAT and CDR2 FQNNGV.

This sequence joins TRBV5-1 and TRBJ1-3; D not resolved. Trimming left V 6 bases short and J 0 bases short, with 13 bases between. Germline CDR1 reads SGHRS; CDR2 reads YFSETQ. The CDR3 totals 15 residues. CDR3 loop: CASKDGLSSGNTIYF. DNA of the CDR3: TGCGCCAGCAAGGACGGTCTCAGCTCTGGAAACACCATATATTTT.

This chain uses TRBV30 with TRBJ2-7; 10 nucleotides align to TRBD2. The CDR3 has 14 residues. J gave up 3 bases and V 1 base, and 3 bases lay outside the gene matches. Germline CDR1 reads GTSNPN; CDR2 reads SVGIG (reference sequence). Written as DNA, the CDR3 is TGTGCCTGGAGTGCTAGCGGGGGTCTCTACGAGCAGTACTTC. It is translated as CAWSASGGLYEQYF.

With regard to this clone: Its ends do not fully match the called genes, so a read error is possible. The genes are TRBV6-5 and TRBJ2-3; D uncertain. The germline V gene has CDR1 MNHEY and CDR2 SVGAGI. This CDR3 spans 16 amino acids. The CDR3 DNA reads TGTGCCAGCAGTTTAGACAACCCTGGACCAACAGATACGCTGTATTTT. As protein: CASSLDNPGPTDTLYF.

This chain connects TRBV27 to TRBJ1-5; TRBD1 matches 8 bases. V gave up 2 bases and J gave up 7 bases; unmatched junction bases: 10. The CDR3 has 16 amino acids. Per the germline V gene, CDR1 is MNHEY and CDR2 is SMNVEV (reference sequence). The CDR3 sequence is CASSLTTGGSNQPQHF. The CDR3 region has the DNA TGTGCCAGCAGTTTAACTACAGGGGGGTCAAACCAGCCCCAGCATTTT.

Here the CDR3 reads CASSHRGAAGVTDTQYF. CDR3 DNA: TGCGCCAGCAGCCACCGCGGGGCGGCAGGGGTAACAGATACGCAGTATTTT. The chain uses TRBV4-1 and TRBJ2-3; D assignment may be TRBD1 or TRBD2 (6 bases each). Germline V gene sequence: CDR1 MGHRA, CDR2 YSYEKL. This CDR3 contains 17 residues. Trimming left V 3 bases short and J 3 bases short, with 19 bases between.

The chain links TRBV5-1 to TRBJ1-1, with D possibly TRBD1 on 5 matching bases. Germline assignment: CDR1 SGHRS and CDR2 YFSETQ. There are 13 residues in the CDR3. Deletions cut 4 bases from V and 7 bases from J, with 14 bases between. The CDR3 here is CASSPGTDYEAFF. Written as DNA, the CDR3 is TGCGCCAGCAGCCCCGGGACGGACTATGAAGCTTTCTTT. Looking up the rest from reference TRBV5-1 and TRBJ1-1 gives the full variable domain: KAGVTQTPRYLIKTRGQQVTLSCSPISGHRSVSWYQQTPGQGLQFLFEYFSETQRNKGNFPGRFSGRQFSNSRSEMNVSTLELGDSALYLCASSPGTDYEAFFGQGTRLTVV.